This section outlines one T cell receptor beta chain sequence together with its context. This sample is part of a study of technical replicates of blood from several donors. The CDR3 totals 15 residues. The V gene lost 7 bases and the J gene lost 2 bases, with 18 bases spanning the gap. Germline V gives CDR1 MNHNS, CDR2 SASEGT. Repertoires were generated with immunoSEQ multiplex PCR, while TCRdb's copy carries only in-frame clones and drops some. The sample has about 59,000 clones, just under 95% seen once. This clonotype was sampled from a human donor in good health. Some clones in this sample may be carry-over from other donors' samples. V usage is TRBV6-1 and J usage is TRBJ2-7; TRBD1 is a possible D gene (7 bases). Source material: PBMCs. CDR3 DNA: TGTGCCAGCAACCCCTGGGCAGGGGGGCCCTACGAGCAGTACTTC. Amino acid sequence: CASNPWAGGPYEQYF.